The next 11 T cell receptor beta chains were all read from a single sample in a study of control samples from healthy donors and cancer patients. Generated by immunoSEQ multiplex PCR, the TCRdb table keeps only in-frame clones and is missing some. The table shows some 89,000 clones, with more than 75% occurring only once. Sequences were obtained from blood. The receptors were sampled from a woman in her 40s in good health.

The chain employs TRBV4-1 and TRBJ1-5, with TRBD1 matching over 7 bases. Germline loops: CDR1 MGHRA, CDR2 YSYEKL. J lost 2 bases, V lost 4 bases, and 17 bases had no gene match. The CDR3 runs to 19 residues. The CDR3 region has the DNA TGCGCCAGCAGCCCCACCCTCGGACAGGCTTTTATTGGCAATCAGCCCCAGCATTTT. As protein: CASSPTLGQAFIGNQPQHF.

The genes are TRBV7-3 and TRBJ2-5; no definite D call. Deletions cut 0 bases from V and 5 bases from J, with 7 bases between. This CDR3 region has 13 residues. Germline V gives CDR1 SGHTA, CDR2 FQGTGA. The CDR3 loop is CASSLTPVETQYF. The CDR3, as DNA: TGTGCCAGCAGCTTAACTCCCGTCGAGACCCAGTACTTC. The full variable domain, rest sourced from reference TRBV7-3 and TRBJ2-5, is GAGVSQTPSNKVTEKGKYVELRCDPISGHTALYWYRQSLGQGPEFLIYFQGTGAADDSGLPNDRFFAVRPEGSVSTLKIQRTERGDSAVYLCASSLTPVETQYFGPGTRLLVL.

This chain links TRBV2 with TRBJ1-2, with D unclear. Per the germline V gene, CDR1 is SNHLY and CDR2 is FYNNEI. The CDR3 sequence is 12 residues long. Between the trimmed V and J ends, which lost 9 bases and 4 bases, there was a span of 12 bases. DNA for the CDR3: TGTGCCAGTGAACTTGTCGGCTATGGCTACACCTTC. It specifies CASELVGYGYTF. Using reference TRBV2 and TRBJ1-2 for the parts outside the CDR3, the full variable domain is EPEVTQTPSHQVTQMGQEVILRCVPISNHLYFYWYRQILGQKVEFLVSFYNNEISEKSEIFDDQFSVERPDGSNFTLKIRSTKLEDSAMYFCASELVGYGYTFGSGTRLTVV.

This rearrangement joins TRBV7-9 to TRBJ1-2, with 7 bases fitting TRBD1. Per germline, CDR1 SEHNR and CDR2 FQNEAQ (reference sequence). Germline trimming cut 6 bases from V and 6 bases from J; bases unmatched to any gene: 7. The CDR3 totals 13 residues. The CDR3 nucleotides are TGTGCCAGCAGATTCGAGGGGGCGGATGGCTACACCTTC. It is translated as CASRFEGADGYTF.

This chain's CDR3 is CASSTGTSGGFTDTQYF. The CDR3 bases are TGTGCCAGCAGCACCGGGACTAGCGGGGGATTCACAGATACGCAGTATTTT. V is TRBV9 and J is TRBJ2-3; 14 nucleotides match TRBD2. Losses at the gene ends were 4 bases for V and 2 bases for J; bases not matched to a gene: 6. CDR1 is SGDLS and CDR2 is YYNGEE in the germline V gene. The CDR3 loop spans 17 amino acids.

This chain links TRBV4-1 with TRBJ2-1, with D possibly matching TRBD2 (5 bases). The length of the CDR3 is 12 residues. From germline, CDR1 is MGHRA and CDR2 YSYEKL. V dropped 1 base and J dropped 10 bases, with 8 bases sitting between them. This chain's CDR3 is CASSQGRREQFF. The CDR3 bases are TGCGCCAGCAGCCAAGGGCGGAGGGAGCAGTTCTTC.

The chain carries TRBV7-2 and TRBJ2-7; a possible D gene is TRBD2 (6 bases). V lost 1 base and J lost 3, with 13 bases in between. The CDR3 length is 15 residues. Germline loops: CDR1 SGHTA, CDR2 FQGNSA. The CDR3: CASSLVSGTYYEQYF. CDR3 sequence (DNA): TGTGCCAGCAGCTTAGTCTCCGGGACTTACTACGAGCAGTACTTC.

J is TRBJ2-7 and V is TRBV27; 9 nucleotides agree with TRBD2. CDR3 size: 16 residues. V gave up 0 bases and J gave up 3 bases; unmatched junction bases: 6. Germline assignment: CDR1 MNHEY and CDR2 SMNVEV (reference sequence). The CDR3 is CASSLSSGTSIYEQYF. DNA for the CDR3: TGTGCCAGCAGTTTATCCTCCGGGACTAGCATCTACGAGCAGTACTTC.

This chain links TRBV4-3 with TRBJ1-1; no clear D. Looked up from germline, CDR1 is LGHNA and CDR2 is YSLEER. V lost 0 bases and J 9 bases, leaving 11 bases between the germline ends. This CDR3 has 13 amino acids. Here the CDR3 DNA reads TGCGCCAGCAGCCAAGATAAGGGAACCAAAGCTTTCTTT. Amino acids: CASSQDKGTKAFF.

A single count supports this clone. The DNA of the CDR3 is TGTGCCACCAGCAGGGATGGGACCAATACCCCCACAGATACGCAGTATTTT. As protein: CATSRDGTNTPTDTQYF. The chain carries TRBV15 and TRBJ2-3; perhaps D is TRBD1 or TRBD2 (5 bases each). This CDR3 has 17 residues. CDR1 and CDR2 from the germline V gene are LNHNV and YYDKDF (reference sequence). Trimming stripped 3 bases from V and 2 bases from J, with 18 bases between.

The rearrangement links TRBV7-2 to TRBJ2-1; weak D call: TRBD2 (6 bases). CDR1 is SGHTA, CDR2 FQGNSA, per germline. The CDR3 consists of 16 residues. V lost 2 bases and J 5 bases, leaving 16 bases between the germline ends. In DNA, the CDR3 is TGTGCCAGCAGCTTATTGCCCCCGCGGGACGACAATGAGCAGTTCTTC. Its translation: CASSLLPPRDDNEQFF.